The TCR beta chain described here comes from a study of T cell clonality in common variable immunodeficiency. Overall study results and limits: Reportedly, TCR beta sequences from common variable immunodeficiency showed fewer deletions and N-nucleotide insertions. Compared with controls, CVID subjects had fewer shared TCRbeta clones. CVID subjects had higher TCRbeta clonality than healthy controls, most marked in about a third.

Sequenced by immunoSEQ multiplex PCR; TCRdb stores in-frame clones only, minus some. In total the sample includes 50,000 to 65,000 clones, none of them seen once. V was shortened by 4 bases and J by 6 bases, with 12 bases between the two germline ends. The CDR3 is 13 residues long. Germline V CDR1 and CDR2: MNHNS, SASEGT. This clone was picked up a small number of times. Its target is unknown. A read error may be the cause here, since a much bigger clone is one base away. The CDR3 goes on 3 residues after the read ends, and that part is filled in from the germline J gene. The chain uses TRBV6-1 and TRBJ1-2, with no clear D. The origin of this receptor is a person aged 18 to 75 in good health. Source material: peripheral blood mononuclear cells. CDR3 sequence reads: CASSGVGGHGYTF. The sequenced part of the CDR3 DNA is TGTGCCAGCAGTGGAGTGGGTGGGCATGGC.